These T cell receptor beta chains were read from a single sample in a study of blood T cell repertoires in COVID-19. The repertoire was sequenced with immunoSEQ multiplex PCR; TCRdb's copy has only in-frame clones and lacks some. The data contain about 170,000 clones, roughly 88% of them singletons. What was sequenced was peripheral blood. All receptors derive from a man in his fifties or sixties who had recovered from COVID-19. Both conserved end residues are part of each CDR3. Fields, in order: D gene, J gene, V gene, CDR3 protein, CDR3 DNA. The D gene is left open where the match is weak.

TRBD1,TRBJ1-4,TRBV18,CASSPDRVEGEKLFF,TGTGCCAGCTCACCCGACAGGGTCGAAGGGGAAAAACTGTTTTTT
TRBD2,TRBJ2-7,TRBV11-2,CASSLGLSSYEQYF,TGTGCCAGCAGCTTGGGACTATCTTCCTACGAGCAGTACTTC
.,TRBJ2-7,TRBV5-4,CASSSRSGVEQYF,TGTGCCAGCAGCTCACGGTCGGGGGTCGAGCAGTACTTC
TRBD1,TRBJ1-6,TRBV14,CASSRGQGVSYNSPLHF,TGTGCCAGCAGCCGAGGACAGGGCGTCTCCTATAATTCACCCCTCCACTTT
TRBD1,TRBJ1-5,TRBV9,CASNKTGAQPQHF,TGTGCCAGCAACAAGACAGGGGCCCAGCCCCAGCATTTT
.,TRBJ1-2,TRBV15,CATSRYRAEGYTF,TGTGCCACCAGCAGATACAGGGCGGAAGGCTACACCTTC
TRBD2,TRBJ2-3,TRBV7-2,CASSLDGRGGRTDTQYF,TGTGCCAGCAGCTTAGACGGGCGGGGGGGCAGGACAGATACGCAGTATTTT
TRBD2,TRBJ2-1,TRBV3-1/TRBV3-2,CASSQDKGGGPTYNEQFF,TGTGCCAGCAGCCAAGATAAAGGCGGGGGGCCAACCTACAATGAGCAGTTCTTC
TRBD1,TRBJ1-1,TRBV27,CASRDRGLDTEAFF,TGTGCCAGCCGGGACAGGGGGCTGGACACTGAAGCTTTCTTT
TRBD1,TRBJ1-6,TRBV6-5,CASSLDGTGVSPLHF,TGTGCCAGCAGTCTAGACGGGACAGGGGTTTCACCCCTCCACTTT